Presented here are 9 T cell receptor beta chains from one specimen sequenced in a study of shared clonotypes between healthy human individuals. This table comes from immunoSEQ multiplex PCR, and its TCRdb copy is limited to in-frame clones, with some not included. Counted here are roughly 1,100,000 clones, under 80% occurring once; the ten biggest clones make up about 1.5%. Sequencing used memory CD4+ T cells sorted from blood. Subset here: CD45RA-negative fraction. These receptors originate from a man between 18 and 35 years old in good health.

This clone was observed a few times. This specimen includes other DNA sequences encoding the same CDR3. V is TRBV18 and J is TRBJ2-1; unclear D gene. V lost 3 bases and J 4 bases, leaving 4 bases between the germline ends. The length of the CDR3 is 12 residues. The germline V gene encodes CDR1 KGHSH and CDR2 LQKENI. This CDR3 is CASSPGYNEQFF. The CDR3 nucleotides read TGTGCCAGCTCACCGGGGTACAATGAGCAGTTCTTC.

The chain uses TRBV7-9 and TRBJ2-1; TRBD2 is a possible D gene (5 bases). V was shortened by 2 bases and J by 8 bases, with 13 bases between the two germline ends. CDR1 SEHNR and CDR2 FQNEAQ come from the germline V gene (reference sequence). The CDR3 spans 14 residues. CDR3 in amino acids: CASSLSGSFDEQFF. The DNA for the CDR3 is TGTGCCAGCAGCTTATCGGGATCGTTTGATGAGCAGTTCTTC.

Of note for this clone: This may be a read error, as it is one base from a much larger clone. Other DNA sequences of this sample code for an identical CDR3. The chain links TRBV5-1 to TRBJ2-2; D not certain. CDR1 is SGHRS and CDR2 is YFSETQ in the germline V gene. CDR3 length equals 14 residues. Trimming stripped 1 base from V and 1 base from J, with 5 bases between. Here the CDR3 reads CASSLTQNTGELFF. The CDR3 region has the DNA TGCGCCAGCAGCTTGACCCAGAACACCGGGGAGCTGTTTTTT.

J is TRBJ2-1 and V is TRBV7-2; TRBD2 matches 10 bases. The CDR3 spans 15 residues. The V gene end was trimmed by 3 bases and the J gene end by 4 bases; junction bases not matched to a gene: 3. Germline CDR1 reads SGHTA; CDR2 reads FQGNSA. Here the CDR3 reads CASSFTAGGYNEQFF. The CDR3 DNA reads as TGTGCCAGCAGCTTCACAGCGGGAGGGTACAATGAGCAGTTCTTC.

The CDR3 loop is CARLGSAGTQYF. CDR3 nucleotides: TGTGCCCGGCTTGGGAGCGCGGGCACGCAGTATTTT. The chain has TRBV30 and TRBJ2-3; D perhaps matches TRBD2 (5 bases). This CDR3 has 12 residues. Deletions cut 8 bases from V and 9 bases from J, with 18 bases between. Germline-derived CDR1 and CDR2 are GTSNPN and SVGIG (reference sequence). The full variable domain, rest sourced from reference TRBV30 and TRBJ2-3, is SQTIHQWPATLVQPVGSPLSLECTVEGTSNPNLYWYRQAAGRGLQLLFYSVGIGQISSEVPQNLSASRPQDRQFILSSKKLLLSDSGFYLCARLGSAGTQYFGPGTRLTVL.

The chain couples TRBV10-3 to TRBJ2-2, with 10 bases that match TRBD2. Germline-derived CDR1 and CDR2 are ENHRY and SYGVKD. This CDR3 is 15 amino acids long. With V trimmed by 7 bases and J by 4 bases, 6 bases remained unmatched. The CDR3 bases are TGTGCCATCACCCGGACTAGCGGAGGCACCGGGGAGCTGTTTTTT. Translation gives CAITRTSGGTGELFF.

The count of this clone is one. The rearrangement links TRBV7-9 to TRBJ2-2, with 15 bases fitting TRBD2. Germline CDR1 is SEHNR and CDR2 is FQNEAQ (reference sequence). Losses at the gene ends were 5 bases for V and 3 bases for J; bases not matched to a gene: 1. This CDR3 has 16 amino acids. CDR3 loop: CASSGTSGRYTGELFF. CDR3 nucleotides: TGTGCCAGCAGCGGGACTAGCGGGAGGTACACCGGGGAGCTGTTTTTT. The complete variable domain, with remaining parts taken from reference TRBV7-9 and TRBJ2-2, reads DTGVSQNPRHKITKRGQNVTFRCDPISEHNRLYWYRQTLGQGPEFLTYFQNEAQLEKSRLLSDRFSAERPKGSFSTLEIQRTEQGDSAMYLCASSGTSGRYTGELFFGEGSRLTVL.

This sequence joins TRBV19 and TRBJ1-4; D might be TRBD1 (5 bases). The ends were cut back, 4 bases at V and 7 bases at J, with 16 bases in the middle. There are 15 residues in the CDR3. Per germline, CDR1 LNHDA and CDR2 SQIVND (reference sequence). The CDR3 sequence is CASSSGTADVEKLFF. CDR3 DNA sequence: TGTGCCAGTAGTAGCGGGACGGCTGACGTTGAAAAACTGTTTTTT.

The sample holds a few counts of this clone. This chain connects TRBV11-2 to TRBJ2-3; D might be TRBD1 or TRBD2, each matching 5 bases. Germline CDR1 is SGHAT and CDR2 is FQNNGV. V lost 5 bases and J lost 7, with 25 bases in between. The CDR3 contains 17 residues. The CDR3 sequence is CASSGTPGPLAEYTQYF. CDR3 bases: TGTGCCAGCAGCGGTACACCGGGACCCCTCGCCGAATATACGCAGTATTTT.